What follows is one TCR beta chain and its context. What it binds is unknown. This entry is derived from a study of OX40 agonist ivuxolimab in advanced cancers. As for the study in general: Patients received ivuxolimab, an agonistic anti-OX40 (CD134) antibody. Every patient in dose escalation had hepatocellular carcinoma, melanoma, renal cell or head and neck cancer.

The V and J ends lost 4 bases and 7 bases respectively, with 13 bases between them. Germline loops: CDR1 SGHDN, CDR2 FVKESK. This CDR3 region has 13 residues. Method: immunoSEQ multiplex PCR; TCRdb's copy keeps in-frame clones and lacks some. The sample consists of 60,000 to 100,000 clones, roughly 87% of them appearing once. Study conclusions and caveats: Some patients who did not respond also had low normalized T-cell clonal expansion. Among the lowest peripheral clonal expansion occurred in 0.1-3.0 mg/kg partial responders.

The rearrangement uses TRBV14 and TRBJ1-1; no firm D call. The sample in question was CD4+ or CD8+ T cells sorted from blood, obtained in a trial of the OX40 agonist ivuxolimab. This TCR came from an adult with an advanced solid tumor such as melanoma, head and neck, liver or kidney cancer. The CDR3 bases are TGTGCCAGCAGCCTTACTGGAGGAGGTGAAGCTTTCTTT. Translating gives CASSLTGGGEAFF.